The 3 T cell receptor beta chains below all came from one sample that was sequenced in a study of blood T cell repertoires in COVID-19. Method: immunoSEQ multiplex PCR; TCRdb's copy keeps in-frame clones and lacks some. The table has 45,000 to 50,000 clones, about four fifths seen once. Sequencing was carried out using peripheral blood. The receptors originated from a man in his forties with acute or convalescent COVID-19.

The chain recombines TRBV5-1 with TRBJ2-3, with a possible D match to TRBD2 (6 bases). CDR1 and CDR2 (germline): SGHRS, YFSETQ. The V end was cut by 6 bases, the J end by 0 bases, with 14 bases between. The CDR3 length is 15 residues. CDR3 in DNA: TGCGCCAGCATTCGACGGGACTCAAGCACAGATACGCAGTATTTT. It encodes CASIRRDSSTDTQYF.

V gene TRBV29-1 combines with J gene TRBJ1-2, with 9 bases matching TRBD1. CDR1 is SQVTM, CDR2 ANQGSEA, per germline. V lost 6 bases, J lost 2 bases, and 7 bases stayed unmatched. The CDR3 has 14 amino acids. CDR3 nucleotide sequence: TGCAGCGTCTCTTTAGGACAGGGGAACTATGGCTACACCTTC. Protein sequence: CSVSLGQGNYGYTF. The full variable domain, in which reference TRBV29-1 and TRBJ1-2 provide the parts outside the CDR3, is SAVISQKPSRDICQRGTSLTIQCQVDSQVTMMFWYRQQPGQSLTLIATANQGSEATYESGFVIDKFPISRPNLTFSTLTVSNMSPEDSSIYLCSVSLGQGNYGYTFGSGTRLTVV.

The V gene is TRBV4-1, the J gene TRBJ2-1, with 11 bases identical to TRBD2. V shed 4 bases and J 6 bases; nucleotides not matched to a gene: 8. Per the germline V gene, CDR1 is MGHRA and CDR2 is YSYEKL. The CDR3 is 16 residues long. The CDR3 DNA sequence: TGCGCCAGCAGCCTTCGCGTAGCGGGGGGGCCCAATGAGCAGTTCTTC. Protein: CASSLRVAGGPNEQFF.